This TCR beta chain was retrieved from a study of CD8 T cells in ankylosing spondylitis. MiXCR, applied by TCRdb to the 5' RACE reads, yields one record per CDR3 protein. Of approximately 210,000 distinct CDR3 sequences listed, about 13% were seen once; the top ten hold approximately 15%. Study results and caveats: Clones tied to disease were said to be significantly enriched in matched ankylosing spondylitis synovial fluid.

The CDR3 extends over 15 amino acids. Germline V gene data show CDR1 as MGHDK and CDR2 as SYGVNS. Trimming removed 3 bases from V and 0 bases from J, with 12 bases in between. Concerning this clonotype: Its target is not known.

The origin of this receptor is a male donor with ankylosing spondylitis or in good health (not recorded which). The sequencing input was blood, either unsorted or a sorted T cell fraction (not recorded which). This chain joins TRBV25-1 and TRBJ2-7; a weak D match, TRBD2 (5 bases). CDR3 sequence (DNA): TGTGCCAGCAGTGACGAGGGCAGGACCTCCTACGAGCAGTACTTC. This sequence encodes CASSDEGRTSYEQYF.